What follows are 9 T cell receptor beta chains derived from one specimen sequenced in a study of shared clonotypes between healthy human individuals. Produced via immunoSEQ multiplex PCR; TCRdb's table is partial and in-frame only. Here the sample spans roughly 2.2 million clones, roughly 92% being singletons. Sequenced material: naive CD4+ T cells from PBMCs. Subset denoted: CD45RA+ positively selected. The receptors here all came from a man in his late teens or twenties in good health. Some clones in this sample may be carry-over from other donors' samples.

This chain uses TRBV5-6 with TRBJ2-3; 8 bases fit TRBD1. The CDR3 sequence is 15 residues long. Germline-derived CDR1 and CDR2 are SGHDT and YYEEEE. Trimming at V came to 0 bases and at J to 6 bases, leaving 6 bases not matched to a gene. The CDR3 DNA follows: TGTGCCAGCAGCTTGGGACAGGGGATTGTGGATACGCAGTATTTT. This encodes CASSLGQGIVDTQYF. The full variable domain, in which reference TRBV5-6 and TRBJ2-3 provide the parts outside the CDR3, is DAGVTQSPTHLIKTRGQQVTLRCSPKSGHDTVSWYQQALGQGPQFIFQYYEEEERQRGNFPDRFSGHQFPNYSSELNVNALLLGDSALYLCASSLGQGIVDTQYFGPGTRLTVL.

J is TRBJ1-1 and V is TRBV6-6; D gene unclear. V was shortened by 5 bases and J by 1 base, with 11 bases between the two germline ends. The CDR3 covers 14 residues. CDR1 MNHNY and CDR2 SVGAGI come from the germline V gene (reference sequence). CDR3 coding DNA: TGTGCCAGCAGTACCTTCTCCGAGAACACTGAAGCTTTCTTT. As protein: CASSTFSENTEAFF.

The V call is TRBV15, the J call TRBJ2-5; D ambiguous. The V gene's germline CDR1 is LNHNV and CDR2 YYDKDF (reference sequence). The CDR3 runs 13 residues. The ends were cut back, 6 bases at V and 7 bases at J, with 15 bases in the middle. The CDR3 region is CATRGTRMGTQYF. CDR3 in DNA: TGTGCCACCAGAGGAACACGGATGGGGACCCAGTACTTC.

The rearrangement links TRBV11-2 to TRBJ2-3; D uncertain. Germline-derived CDR1 and CDR2 are SGHAT and FQNNGV. V lost 3 bases and J lost 4, with 5 bases in between. CDR3 length: 12 residues. The CDR3 region is CASSFEADTQYF. The CDR3 DNA follows: TGTGCCAGCAGCTTTGAGGCAGATACGCAGTATTTT.

V is TRBV28 and J is TRBJ1-2; 7 nucleotides line up with TRBD1. Germline CDR1 reads MDHEN; CDR2 reads SYDVKM. The CDR3 is 14 residues long. After removal of 3 bases from V and 7 bases from J, the junction contained 8 bases not matched to a gene. CDR3 nucleotides: TGTGCCAGCAGTTTCGGGACCGCAGGGGGTGGCTACACCTTC. The encoded protein is CASSFGTAGGGYTF.

V is TRBV19 and J is TRBJ1-2, with 7 bases identical to TRBD1. V trimming: 7 bases; J trimming: 5 bases; junction bases outside the gene matches: 13. This CDR3 has 15 amino acids. CDR1 is LNHDA and CDR2 is SQIVND in the germline V gene (reference sequence). The CDR3 protein is CASTEGRGLGYGYTF. For the CDR3, the DNA is TGTGCCAGTACCGAAGGAAGGGGGCTAGGGTATGGCTACACCTTC.

This chain connects TRBV19 to TRBJ1-4, with D perhaps matching TRBD1 (5 bases). V shed 5 bases and J shed 2 bases, with 12 bases lying between them. Germline CDR1 is LNHDA and CDR2 is SQIVND (reference sequence). The CDR3 contains 15 residues. CDR3 nucleotides: TGTGCCAGTAGTTCGCAGGGTTGGACTAATGAAAAACTGTTTTTT. Its translation: CASSSQGWTNEKLFF.

The chain couples TRBV28 to TRBJ2-5; D might be TRBD1 (5 bases). Germline CDR1 and CDR2: MDHEN and SYDVKM. Trimming took 5 bases from V and 5 from J, leaving 15 bases between them. The length of the CDR3 is 14 residues. The CDR3 protein is CASSRRTSGETQYF. The CDR3 nucleotides are TGTGCCAGCAGTCGACGGACAAGTGGGGAGACCCAGTACTTC.

The rearrangement uses TRBV7-2 and TRBJ2-7; D possibly corresponds to TRBD2 (5 bases). Trimming pared 2 bases from V and 2 bases from J, leaving 13 bases between. Germline values: CDR1 SGHTA, CDR2 FQGNSA. CDR3 length: 15 amino acids. CDR3 in DNA: TGTGCCAGCAGCTTACTCGGCGGGTCGACCTACGAGCAGTACTTC. Protein product: CASSLLGGSTYEQYF.